This paragraph covers one TCR beta chain sequence. This entry is derived from a study of blood T cell repertoires in COVID-19. On the study more broadly: The cDNA or gDNA used as material had been derived from T cells, B-cell-depleted T cells, or PBMCs.

The table came from immunoSEQ multiplex PCR; TCRdb's copy has only in-frame clones and leaves some out. The table has fewer than 300,000 clones, over 65% seen once; the top ten hold 2.5% to 4%. J was trimmed by 5 bases and V by 5 bases; bases with no gene match: 8. The CDR3 covers 15 residues. CDR1 is SGHAT, CDR2 FQDESV, per germline (reference sequence). The receptor's source is an elderly woman with acute or convalescent COVID-19. The sample taken for sequencing was peripheral blood. The chain recombines TRBV11-1 with TRBJ1-1; 10 nucleotides line up with TRBD1. The CDR3 DNA is TGTGCCAGCAGCAGGATGGGACAGGGGCGAACTGAAGCTTTCTTT. It yields the protein CASSRMGQGRTEAFF.